This is a list of T cell receptor beta chains from one sample in a study of T cells in Graves' hyperthyroidism and ophthalmopathy. Each CDR3 protein gets one entry after TCRdb re-called the multiplex PCR reads with MiXCR. The data contain around 540,000 distinct CDR3 sequences, roughly 46% of them singletons. The specimen sequenced was peripheral blood or thyroid tissue (not recorded which). These receptors were obtained from a woman in her late teens or twenties with Graves' hyperthyroidism. The CDR3 runs from the conserved cysteine through the conserved F or W. D genes are given only for firm matches. Where a row states a size, it is once, few, many or the class of an expanded clone; other rows omit it.

d_gene	abundance	j_gene	v_gene	CDR3nt	CDR3aa
.	few	TRBJ1-5	TRBV20-1	TGCAGTGGGGGGGGCAATCAGCCCCAGCATTTT	CSGGGNQPQHF
.	.	TRBJ1-2	TRBV7-9	TGTGCCAGCAGCTTGGGTAGGGTAATGGATGGCTACACCTTC	CASSLGRVMDGYTF
.	few	TRBJ2-5	TRBV5-6	TGTGCCAGCAGCTTGGAGTTGACAGCCCAAGAGACCCAGTACTTC	CASSLELTAQETQYF
.	many	TRBJ1-1	TRBV7-9	TGTGCCAGCAGCTTAGCGGGAAAAAGGAACACTGAAGCTTTCTTT	CASSLAGKRNTEAFF
.	.	TRBJ1-1	TRBV29-1	TGCAGCGTTGAGGGCAGGGCGAACACTGAAGCTTTCTTT	CSVEGRANTEAFF
TRBD1	many	TRBJ1-6	TRBV2	TGTGCCAGCACCCGGACAGGGCATAATTCACCCCTCCACTTT	CASTRTGHNSPLHF
TRBD1	.	TRBJ1-1	TRBV15	TGTGCCACCAGCAGAACCGGGACAGGGGCCCCACGGTGGAACACTGAAGCTTTCTTT	CATSRTGTGAPRWNTEAFF
.	.	TRBJ1-6	TRBV7-9	TGTGCCAGCAGCTTAGACATTGAAACTTCACCCCTCCACTTT	CASSLDIETSPLHF
.	.	TRBJ2-3	TRBV20-1	TGCAGTGCTAGTCTTAACACAGATACGCAGTATTTT	CSASLNTDTQYF
.	.	TRBJ1-4	TRBV7-9	TGTGCCAGCAGCCCGGGACCTACTAATGAAAAACTGTTTTTT	CASSPGPTNEKLFF
TRBD1	many	TRBJ1-6	TRBV12-3/TRBV12-4	TGTGCCAGCAGAAGACAGGGAAATAATTCACCCCTCCACTTT	CASRRQGNNSPLHF
TRBD1	many	TRBJ2-5	TRBV25-1	TGTGCCAGCAGTGACAGGGGGCTGACAGAGACCCAGTACTTC	CASSDRGLTETQYF
.	few	TRBJ2-7	TRBV10-3	TGTGCCATCAGTGAGTCCGGGACGGACCAGCAGTACTTC	CAISESGTDQQYF
TRBD2	.	TRBJ2-7	TRBV10-3	TGTGCCATACTAGCGGGACAGAAGTACGAGCAGTACTTC	CAILAGQKYEQYF
.	.	TRBJ1-5	TRBV2	TGTGCCAGCAGCCAAGGATTTGGTGATAATCAGCCCCAGCATTTT	CASSQGFGDNQPQHF
.	few	TRBJ1-3	TRBV7-9	TGTGCCAGCAGCCAAGTCTTGGACAGTGTGGACACCATATATTTT	CASSQVLDSVDTIYF
.	.	TRBJ1-4	TRBV7-2	TGTGCCAGCAGCTTAGGTTATGAAAAACTGTTTTTT	CASSLGYEKLFF
.	.	TRBJ2-7	TRBV19	TGTGCCACCTCCGGAGGGGACAGATCCTACGAGCAGTACTTC	CATSGGDRSYEQYF
TRBD1	.	TRBJ1-2	TRBV29-1	TGCAGCGTTGAGGCACAGGGGGCCCCCTATGGCTACACCTTC	CSVEAQGAPYGYTF
TRBD2	few	TRBJ2-7	TRBV7-2	TGTGCCAGCAGCTTAATCCTAGCGGGTACCTACGAGCAGTACTTC	CASSLILAGTYEQYF
.	few	TRBJ1-2	TRBV19	TGTGCCAGTATGGCGGGTCTGGGAGACTATGGCTACACCTTC	CASMAGLGDYGYTF
TRBD2	.	TRBJ2-2	TRBV7-9	TGTGCCAGCAGCTTCTCACGGGGACTAGCGGACACCGGGGAGCTGTTTTTT	CASSFSRGLADTGELFF
.	few	TRBJ1-1	TRBV7-2	TGTGCCAGCAGCAACGGTGTGGGCACTGAAGCTTTCTTT	CASSNGVGTEAFF
.	many	TRBJ1-2	TRBV10-3	TGTGCCATCAGTGAGTCCCGATCGTTTTATGGCTACACCTTC	CAISESRSFYGYTF
.	.	TRBJ1-2	TRBV10-3	TGTGCCAGCAGTTACCCAGGGGATTATGGCTACACCTTC	CASSYPGDYGYTF
TRBD1	.	TRBJ1-4	TRBV7-9	TGTGCCAGCAGTGACGGGTCAGGGGGATTTGAAAAACTGTTTTTT	CASSDGSGGFEKLFF